A selection of T cell receptor beta chains follows, all from one sample in a study of tumor T cells in aggressive B-cell lymphoma. The protocol was immunoSEQ multiplex PCR, while the TCRdb copy is restricted to in-frame clones and leaves out a portion. The sample has hundreds of clones; 87% are singletons. Material: tumor tissue. These receptors were taken from an adult with diffuse large B cell lymphoma. CDR3s include the opening cysteine and the closing phenylalanine or tryptophan. D genes are given only for firm matches. Size values are once, few and many counts, or a class for expanded clones, and some rows have none.

>TRBV6-5|TRBJ2-7|TRBD2|-
TGTGCCAGCAGCCCGCGGGGGGGCAGGATCTACGAGCAGTACTTC
CASSPRGGRIYEQYF
>TRBV7-6|TRBJ1-3|-|-
TGTGCCAGCAGCTCCCGAGGAGGCTCTGGAAACACCATATATTTT
CASSSRGGSGNTIYF
>TRBV10-1|TRBJ2-1|-|once
TGCGCCAGCAGTGAGTCACAGGGGAGGAATGAGCAGTTCTTC
CASSESQGRNEQFF
>TRBV27|TRBJ2-7|-|-
TGTGCCAGCAGTTTATCGGCGGGGATCTACGAGCAGTACTTC
CASSLSAGIYEQYF
>TRBV19|TRBJ2-1|-|-
TGTGCCAGTAGTATCGGCCCTCCCAGGGCCAGCAATGAGCAGTTCTTC
CASSIGPPRASNEQFF
>TRBV6-5|TRBJ2-5|-|-
TGTGCCAGCAGTTACTCGAGCGGAGCGCCAGAGACCCAGTACTTC
CASSYSSGAPETQYF
>TRBV5-1|TRBJ1-2|TRBD1|-
TGCGCCAGCAGCTTGGAAGGGACAGTGGGGGGCTACACCTTC
CASSLEGTVGGYTF
>TRBV10-3|TRBJ2-3|-|-
TGTGCCATAAAAACAGATTTTCCAGATACGCAGTATTTT
CAIKTDFPDTQYF
>TRBV13|TRBJ2-1|TRBD2|-
TGTGCCAGCAGTTGGACTAGCGGGATTGGGGATGAGCAGTTCTTC
CASSWTSGIGDEQFF
>TRBV13|TRBJ2-5|TRBD1|-
TGTGCCAGCACCTCAAGGTGGACAGGGATAAGAGAGACCCAGTACTTC
CASTSRWTGIRETQYF
>TRBV29-1|TRBJ2-3|-|-
TGCAGCGTTGATCCGGAGGGAGCAGATACGCAGTATTTT
CSVDPEGADTQYF
>TRBV5-1|TRBJ2-7|TRBD2|-
TGCGCCAGCAGCTTGGCAGGCGGGGGGGTCGACGAGCAGTACTTC
CASSLAGGGVDEQYF
>TRBV19|TRBJ1-6|-|-
TGTGCCAGTAGTACAGGGGTGGGTTATAATTCACCCCTCCACTTT
CASSTGVGYNSPLHF